Here is one T cell receptor beta chain with its context. The CDR3 consists of 11 residues. Germline assignment: CDR1 MDHEN and CDR2 SYDVKM. Between the trimmed V and J ends, which lost 5 bases and 8 bases, there was a span of 9 bases. The entry originates in a study of CD8 T cells in Susac syndrome. The RNA, roughly 0.45 to 1 ug, was put through reverse transcription using random hexamers. Amplification of TCR beta CDR3 by immunoSEQ multiplex PCR spanned 54 Vbeta and 13 Jbeta. TCRdb ran MiXCR on the immunoSEQ multiplex PCR reads and lists one entry per CDR3 protein. The sample has fewer than 200,000 distinct CDR3 sequences, around 94% seen once.

The sample taken for sequencing was CD4+ T cells from PBMCs. This sequence joins TRBV28 and TRBJ1-2; D is ambiguous. The receptor was derived from a human donor with Susac syndrome. The CDR3 DNA is TGTGCCAGCAGTCAAGCGTCCGGCTACACCTTC. Its translation: CASSQASGYTF.